This T cell receptor (beta chain) was identified during a study of molecular identifiers for immune sequencing clone quantification. Study as a whole: Split five ways in replicates, RNA from approximately 20,000 or 98,000 naive CD8 cells had four portions sequenced.

Many counts were recorded for this clonotype. V dropped 3 bases and J dropped 0; count of bases not matched to a gene: 5. The germline gives CDR1 MGHRA, CDR2 YSYEKL. This CDR3 contains 15 residues. TCRdb reprocessed the PCR reads via MiXCR and lists one record per CDR3 protein. This table has some 97,000 distinct CDR3 sequences, 20% to 30% appearing once. The sequence was collected from a human donor in good health. Some libraries in this study had Jurkat cell RNA spiked in. The chain employs TRBV4-1 and TRBJ2-7; 7 nucleotides align to TRBD1. Material for sequencing was naive CD8+ T cells from blood, with Jurkat cell RNA spiked in. Stated subset: FACS-sorted CD8+CD4-CCR7+CD45RA+ naive T cells. CDR3 DNA sequence: TGCGCCAGCAGCCAGATCGGGACAGTCTCCTACGAGCAGTACTTC. Amino acid sequence: CASSQIGTVSYEQYF.